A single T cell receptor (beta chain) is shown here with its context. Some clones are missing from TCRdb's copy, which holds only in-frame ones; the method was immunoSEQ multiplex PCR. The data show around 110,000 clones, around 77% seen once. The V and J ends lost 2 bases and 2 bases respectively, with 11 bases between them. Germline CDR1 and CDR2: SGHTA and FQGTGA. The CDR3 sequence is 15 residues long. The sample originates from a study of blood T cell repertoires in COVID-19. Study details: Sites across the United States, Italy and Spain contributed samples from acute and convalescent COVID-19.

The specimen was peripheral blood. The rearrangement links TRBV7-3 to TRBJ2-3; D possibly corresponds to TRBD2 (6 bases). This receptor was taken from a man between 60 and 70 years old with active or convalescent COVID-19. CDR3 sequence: CASSLAGTPTDTQYF. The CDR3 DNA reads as TGTGCCAGCAGCTTAGCCGGGACTCCCACAGATACGCAGTATTTT.